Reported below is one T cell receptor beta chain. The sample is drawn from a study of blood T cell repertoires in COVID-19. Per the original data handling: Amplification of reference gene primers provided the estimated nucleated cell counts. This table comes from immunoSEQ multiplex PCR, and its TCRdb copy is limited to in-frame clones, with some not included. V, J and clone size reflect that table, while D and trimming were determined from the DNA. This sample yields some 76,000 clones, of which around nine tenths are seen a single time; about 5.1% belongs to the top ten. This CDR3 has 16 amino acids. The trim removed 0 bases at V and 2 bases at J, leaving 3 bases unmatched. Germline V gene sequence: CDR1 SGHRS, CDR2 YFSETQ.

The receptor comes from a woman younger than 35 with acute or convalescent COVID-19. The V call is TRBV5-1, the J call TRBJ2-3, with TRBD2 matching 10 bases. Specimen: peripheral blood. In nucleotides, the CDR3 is TGCGCCAGCAGCTTGGCCAGCGGGGGGGACACAGATACGCAGTATTTT. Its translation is CASSLASGGDTDTQYF. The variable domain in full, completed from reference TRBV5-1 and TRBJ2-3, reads KAGVTQTPRYLIKTRGQQVTLSCSPISGHRSVSWYQQTPGQGLQFLFEYFSETQRNKGNFPGRFSGRQFSNSRSEMNVSTLELGDSALYLCASSLASGGDTDTQYFGPGTRLTVL.